Included here is one T cell receptor beta chain sequence, with context. Using immunoSEQ multiplex PCR, the repertoire was profiled, and TCRdb retains in-frame clones only, with some absent. Here the sample spans roughly 140,000 clones, about 80% being singletons. Clinical history as reported by participants underpinned cohort assignment. This sample is drawn from a study of blood T cell repertoires in COVID-19. Study-wide background: Donors in Cohort 3 counted as recovered after two negative PCRs, clearance, or symptom resolution. The United States, Italy and Spain supplied acute and convalescent COVID-19 samples. Sources were T cells, B-cell-depleted T cells, or PBMCs; the material itself was cDNA or gDNA.

The sample comprised PBMCs or T cells enriched from blood (not recorded which). The TCR sequence derives from a man aged 50 or older in a cohort exposed to, infected with or recovered from COVID-19 (not recorded which).

DNA of the CDR3: TGTGCCAGCAGCTTCCGGACTAGCGGGCGCTACGAGCAGTACTTC. Its protein is CASSFRTSGRYEQYF. The chain employs TRBV7-9 and TRBJ2-7, with 11 bases fitting TRBD2. Per the germline V gene, CDR1 is SEHNR and CDR2 is FQNEAQ (reference sequence). The CDR3 has 15 residues. V trimming: 3 bases; J trimming: 3 bases; junction bases outside the gene matches: 4.